The 12 T cell receptor beta chains listed next were all sequenced from one sample in a study of T cells in Graves' hyperthyroidism and ophthalmopathy. RNA transcripts yielded amplified TCR beta CDR3 regions. HTBI primers were used for first-round RT-PCR of the TCR CDR3. TCRdb called the multiplex PCR reads again in MiXCR, with one record for every CDR3 protein. The table records under 350,000 distinct CDR3 sequences, approximately 15% of them present only once. The source material was blood. Receptors originate from a woman between 35 and 50 years old with Graves' hyperthyroidism.

This clonotype was recorded a few times. This rearrangement joins TRBV30 to TRBJ1-2; the match to TRBD1 covers 10 bases. The V segment lost 1 base and the J segment 7 bases; nucleotides outside the gene matches: 6. Germline V gene sequence: CDR1 GTSNPN, CDR2 SVGIG (reference sequence). The CDR3 spans 14 residues. The CDR3 spells CAWSAGQGSGGYTF. The CDR3 nucleotides read TGTGCCTGGAGTGCGGGACAGGGGAGTGGTGGCTACACCTTC.

This clonotype was recorded many times. V gene TRBV28 combines with J gene TRBJ2-1; D uncertain. CDR1 is MDHEN and CDR2 is SYDVKM in the germline V gene. The V end was cut by 5 bases, the J end by 8 bases, with 13 bases between. The CDR3 loop spans 13 amino acids. The CDR3 DNA reads as TGTGCCAGCAGTCCGAACTTTGTCCATGAGCAGTTCTTC. This translates into CASSPNFVHEQFF. Complete variable domain (other parts from reference TRBV28 and TRBJ2-1): DVKVTQSSRYLVKRTGEKVFLECVQDMDHENMFWYRQDPGLGLRLIYFSYDVKMKEKGDIPEGYSVSREKKERFSLILESASTNQTSMYLCASSPNFVHEQFFGPGTRLTVL.

This clonotype was observed many times. This sequence joins TRBV3-1 and TRBJ2-1, with 7 bases lining up with TRBD2. V shed 4 bases and J 9 bases; nucleotides not matched to a gene: 6. This CDR3 has 13 residues. The V gene's germline CDR1 is LGHDT and CDR2 YNNKEL (reference sequence). DNA of the CDR3: TGTGCCAGCAGCCGCCGCGGGGGTGGTGAGCAGTTCTTC. Amino acids: CASSRRGGGEQFF.

This clonotype has at least ten counts. The chain is built from TRBV12-3 or TRBV12-4 and TRBJ1-1, with 7 bases aligning to TRBD1. Trimming removed 6 bases from V and 4 bases from J; junction bases left unmatched: 2. This CDR3 is 12 amino acids long. CDR3 coding DNA: TGTGCCAGCAGAACAGGGGTCACTGAAGCTTTCTTT. Its protein product is CASRTGVTEAFF.

Details on this clonotype: Lacking the conserved final phenylalanine or tryptophan, this CDR3 likely reflects a read error. This chain uses TRBV2 with TRBJ2-1; possible D gene TRBD2, 5 bases. Trimming stripped 7 bases from V and 4 bases from J, with 5 bases between. The CDR3 runs 11 residues. CDR1 SNHLY and CDR2 FYNNEI come from the germline V gene. CDR3 region: CASTGYNEQFL. The DNA for the CDR3 is TGTGCCAGCACGGGATACAATGAGCAGTTCCTC.

This clonotype was picked up many times. The chain employs TRBV6-1 and TRBJ2-7; D could derive from TRBD1 or TRBD2 (5 bases each). CDR1 is MNHNS and CDR2 is SASEGT in the germline V gene. The CDR3 covers 15 residues. Trimming cost V 7 bases and J 6 bases, with 22 bases left between them. DNA for the CDR3: TGTGCCAGCAACTGGGACGCAGCAACCCCCTCCGAGCAGTACTTC. This gives the protein CASNWDAATPSEQYF.

The J gene is TRBJ1-5, the V gene TRBV12-3 or TRBV12-4, with unresolved D. Trimming pared 8 bases from V and 0 bases from J, leaving 17 bases between. This CDR3 has 16 residues. This CDR3 is CASSPEAVYSNQPQHF. CDR3 nucleotides: TGTGCCAGCTCACCAGAGGCGGTATATAGCAATCAGCCCCAGCATTTT.

This clonotype was seen at least ten times. The chain links TRBV12-3 or TRBV12-4 to TRBJ2-2, with D unclear. The CDR3 is 18 residues long. Trimming cost V 4 bases and J 1 base, with 19 bases left between them. This chain's CDR3 is CASSSTLGRLLNTGELFF. The CDR3 DNA sequence: TGTGCCAGCAGTTCAACCCTTGGCCGACTGCTGAACACCGGGGAGCTGTTTTTT.

This chain joins TRBV15 and TRBJ1-2; D is undetermined. Trimming took 4 bases from V and 4 from J, leaving 13 bases between them. This CDR3 spans 14 amino acids. Per the germline V gene, CDR1 is LNHNV and CDR2 is YYDKDF (reference sequence). The chain's CDR3 is CATSIGRMSYGYTF. The DNA for the CDR3 is TGTGCCACCAGCATCGGACGGATGAGCTATGGCTACACCTTC. The full variable domain, its missing parts supplied by reference TRBV15 and TRBJ1-2, is DAMVIQNPRYQVTQFGKPVTLSCSQTLNHNVMYWYQQKSSQAPKLLFHYYDKDFNNEADTPDNFQSRRPNTSFCFLDIRSPGLGDTAMYLCATSIGRMSYGYTFGSGTRLTVV.

This clonotype was counted at least ten times. This chain joins TRBV10-3 and TRBJ2-7; the D gene is possibly TRBD2 (7 bases). CDR1 and CDR2 (germline): ENHRY, SYGVKD. The CDR3 totals 13 residues. The ends were cut back, 3 bases at V and 5 bases at J, with 11 bases in the middle. The chain's CDR3 is CAISDRGDNEQYF. For the CDR3, the DNA is TGTGCCATCAGTGATCGGGGGGACAACGAGCAGTACTTC.

This clonotype was seen ten or more times. The rearrangement links TRBV18 to TRBJ1-1; D is uncertain. V lost 4 bases and J lost 4, with 7 bases in between. The CDR3 is 12 residues long. CDR1 KGHSH and CDR2 LQKENI come from the germline V gene. The CDR3 DNA reads as TGTGCCAGCTCACGGGCGGGCACTGAAGCTTTCTTT. This translates into CASSRAGTEAFF. Complete variable domain (other parts from reference TRBV18 and TRBJ1-1): NAGVMQNPRHLVRRRGQEARLRCSPMKGHSHVYWYRQLPEEGLKFMVYLQKENIIDESGMPKERFSAEFPKEGPSILRIQQVVRGDSAAYFCASSRAGTEAFFGQGTRLTVV.

This clonotype was seen repeatedly, ten times or more. This chain connects TRBV12-3 or TRBV12-4 to TRBJ1-5; D call uncertain. V was clipped by 6 bases and J by 4 bases, with 10 bases between them. This CDR3 contains 13 residues. The CDR3 nucleotides are TGTGCCAGCAGCTCGGACGGAAATCAGCCCCAGCATTTT. It translates to CASSSDGNQPQHF.